The source of this T cell receptor beta chain is a study of T-cell memory formation after mild COVID-19 (dated by TCRdb to the early 2020s). In terms of the full investigation: Most TCR sequence clusters were specific to one of the two donors. Longitudinal TCRalpha and TCRbeta repertoire sequencing tracked T-cell clones expanding and contracting after mild COVID-19 in a couple of donors. Two young, previously healthy adult volunteers, one female and one male, were included in the cohort.

Ficoll-Paque density gradient centrifugation was used to isolate PBMCs. This clonotype was seen more than once but under ten times. The clone's antigen remains unknown. No much larger clone exists at a distance of one base, and base qualities are not known. The germline V gene gives CDR1 as SGDLS and CDR2 as YYNGEE. The cysteine opens and the phenylalanine closes a CDR3 of 14 amino acids. Only the CDR3 DNA is retained, 42 bases long and in frame from the first base. The V end loses 0 bases and the J end loses 1 base, and a stretch of 7 bases separates them. Study-wide conclusions, independent of this receptor: Only a couple of mild cases were covered in the study, and larger cohorts including severe cases with pre-infection samples were considered necessary. Clones contracting from day 15 to 85 had balanced CD4/CD8 phenotypes, while a second wave expanding from day 15 to 37 was biased towards CD4+. Contracting CD4+ clones were located mainly in the CM and EM memory subsets, whereas CD8+ clones were found to be enriched in EMRA. The detection of some responding clones in pre-infection memory suggests that pre-existing cross-reactive memory T cells joined the SARS-CoV-2 response. SARS-CoV-2 specificity of the second-wave clones peaking on day 37 was not confirmed.

Sequencing instrument: Illumina NovaSeq 6000. TCRalpha and TCRbeta cDNA libraries were constructed by 5'RACE with constant-segment primers, with sample barcodes and unique molecular identifiers being introduced. Trizol reagent was used to extract RNA from every sample. The libraries were amplified in two PCR steps, and the second step added a second sample barcode and Illumina TruSeq adapters. The libraries were sequenced on an Illumina NovaSeq using 2 x 150 bp paired-end reads. Regarding the original processing steps: With migec v1.2.7, reads were demultiplexed and then collapsed into UMI-guided consensus sequences. Using mixcr v2.1.11, the UMI consensuses were aligned to TRA and TRB V and J templates and assembled into clonotypes. A clonotype was counted as expanded or contracted only when both edgeR and NoisET called the clonotype significant, with the noise models trained on biological replicates. For edgeR calls, a false discovery rate-adjusted p below 0.01 and a log2 fold-change threshold of 1 were applied. As an exploratory analysis of dynamics, max-normalized trajectories of the 1000 most abundant clonotypes were examined with PCA combined with hierarchical clustering. Each responding clone was given a CD4 or CD8 phenotype based on the CD4+ and CD8+ repertoires, which had been sequenced separately. Clones were called with MiXCR by TCRdb after fastp trimmed the public reads at Q25, and only in-frame beta chains were retained. Rows are combined by CDR3 protein, so each entry shows the most common genes and DNA. It is TCRdb's table, rather than the study itself, that gives the V and J calls and clone size. Across this sample there are 180,000 or so distinct CDR3 sequences, with around a tenth seen only once. Less than 4% of the sample comes from the top ten.

The receptor comes from a man in his late teens or twenties who had mild COVID-19 (a few samples of this study predate the infection). The sample titles of this study are shuffled in the database, so cell type and time point are left out; the donor was told from shared clones. What was sequenced was PBMCs or a T cell subset sorted from them (not recorded which). The chain couples TRBV9 to TRBJ2-5; the D segment cannot be called with confidence. DNA sequence: TGTGCCAGCAGCGTAGGAGTGAGCCAAGAGACCCAGTACTTC. Translated, it reads CASSVGVSQETQYF.